This T cell receptor (beta chain) is drawn from a study of identical twins (TCRdb year 2016). With regard to the full study: The study deep-sequenced TCR alpha and beta repertoires from monozygotic twins, unrelated adults of various ages and cord blood to test whether fetal clonotypes persist. To rule out contamination, replicate twin experiments were performed at different times with different library preparation protocols. Broad study findings and their caveats: Excess twin sharing in beta out-of-frame sequences was weaker because fewer shared sequences lowered the signal-to-noise ratio. Compared with coincidental sharing between unrelated individuals, an excess of low generation-probability sequences was observed among out-of-frame TCR alpha sequences shared between twins. Zero-insertion analyses could be partly confounded by invariant T cells such as MAIT and iNKT, although diverse VJ usage argued against such confounding for most clonotypes. In monozygotic twins, recombination models systematically underestimated out-of-frame TCR alpha sharing, but the models matched the sharing seen between unrelated individuals. Conclusions relied on cross-sectional statistical analysis, since the same donors could not be followed over many years. Fewer insertions were carried by abundant cord blood beta clonotypes, a similar but weaker trend appeared in young adult naive repertoires, and no such trend appeared in memory repertoires.

Preparation of the library involved 5' RACE. The sequencing machine was an Illumina HiSeq 2000. A universal primer binding site was added through template switching, and the final cDNA carried a unique molecular identifier so that TCR cDNA molecules could be counted accurately. Specific primers in the conserved constant-segment region were used to synthesize first-strand cDNA for TCR alpha and beta chains. To control for contamination, every cDNA library carried two barcodes: a SMART-Mk sample barcode plus Illumina barcodes. TruSeq adapter sequences and Illumina sample barcodes were added in two successive PCR steps. The TCR alpha and beta cDNA libraries were sequenced on the Illumina HiSeq platform using custom primers. Turning to the authors' computational methods: MiGEC processed the raw reads to extract unique molecular identifiers, while MiXCR was used to determine the CDR3 positions. For each individual, recombination models were inferred using an EM algorithm with the repgenHMM and IGoR tools. Shared clonotype analysis was performed with the tcR package in R, normalizing sharing by the product of cloneset sizes. To study raw recombination without the effects of thymic and clonal selection, out-of-frame nonproductive sequences were analyzed. The raw public reads went through TCRdb reprocessing: fastp at Q25, MiXCR clone calling, in-frame beta chains kept. For every CDR3 protein sequence, its rows merge into one entry that carries the most common genes and DNA. The authors' filters were not applied to this entry. A total of about 690,000 distinct CDR3 sequences appear in this sample, over 5% of them only once. The top ten clonotypes cover around 1.9% of the sample.

This clonotype was observed at least ten times. The specificity of this receptor is unknown. The input lacks base qualities; no much larger clone sits a single base away. Every donor in the study was a healthy Caucasian. The researchers also sequenced three unrelated adults who were not twins: a male aged 18 to 29, a male aged 50 to 59, and a female aged 50 to 59. Using Miltenyi CD45RO+ enrichment and human naive T-cell isolation kits, memory (CD45RO+) and naive T cells were isolated from PBMC. CDR1 is given as ENHRY and CDR2 as SYGVKD, both from the germline V gene. Trimming takes 10 bases off V and 3 bases off J; junction bases not matched to a gene: 5. From its cysteine to its phenylalanine, the CDR3 spans 13 amino acids. The kept DNA is CDR3 alone, 39 bases in frame from the first base.

The source of this sequence is a young man in good health. What was sequenced was naive T cells sorted from blood. Explained via the paper, the cell subset or site label denotes: cells isolated with a human naive T-cell isolation kit. This chain is built from TRBV10-3 and TRBJ2-3; the junction holds 9 bases that match TRBD1. The CDR3 has the sequence CATEQGATDTQYF. Here is the DNA: TGTGCCACCGAACAGGGGGCAACAGATACGCAGTATTTT.